This T cell receptor beta chain was retrieved from a study of cytomegalovirus exposure and HLA in healthy donors. The CDR3 length is 15 residues. Germline V gene sequence: CDR1 SNHLY, CDR2 FYNNEI. The V gene lost 6 bases and the J gene lost 0 bases, with 9 bases spanning the gap. The PCR used 60 Vbeta and 13 Jbeta primers. Sequencing used immunoSEQ multiplex PCR; TCRdb keeps in-frame clones, though not all of them. The sample records over 200,000 clones, about 85% being singletons. The chain carries TRBV2 and TRBJ2-6, with TRBD1 as a possible D gene (6 bases). This sequence was found in a human donor in good health. The sequencing sample was made of PBMCs. CDR3 DNA sequence: TGTGCCAGCAGGGACAGAAGCTCTGGGGCCAACGTCCTGACTTTC. This sequence encodes CASRDRSSGANVLTF.